Detailed here is one T cell receptor (beta chain). This specimen comes from a study of T cell changes during pregnancy in multiple sclerosis. V lost 4 bases, J lost 6 bases, and 7 bases lay in between. CDR3 length: 11 residues. Germline V lookup: CDR1 SEHNR, CDR2 FQNEAQ (reference sequence). Assay: immunoSEQ multiplex PCR; the TCRdb copy retains only in-frame clones and omits some. This repertoire shows 35,000 to 45,000 clones, more than 75% found once; its top ten account for approximately 5.1%. V and J are TRBV7-9 and TRBJ2-7; D not resolved. The sequencing used peripheral blood, collected in the third trimester of pregnancy. The TCR sequence derives from a female donor in good health, enrolled as a control in a pregnancy study. The CDR3 reads CASSSRFEQYF. The CDR3 nucleotides read TGTGCCAGCAGCTCACGGTTCGAGCAGTACTTC.